This paragraph covers one T cell receptor beta chain sequence. This sample was taken from a study of technical replicates of blood from a handful of donors. The method was immunoSEQ multiplex PCR; TCRdb's version includes in-frame clones alone and lacks a portion of them. The sample consists of over 85,000 clones, about 96% of them appearing once. Germline CDR1 SGHDN, CDR2 FVKESK. Trimming stripped 0 bases from V and 2 bases from J, with 17 bases between. CDR3 length: 18 residues. The specimen sequenced was T cells isolated from PBMCs. This chain links TRBV14 with TRBJ2-1, with D perhaps TRBD2 (7 bases). The sequence was collected from a human donor in good health. The CDR3 DNA is TGTGCCAGCAGCCAAGAGGGTAGGGGGGGGCGACCCTACAATGAGCAGTTCTTC. As protein: CASSQEGRGGRPYNEQFF. The whole variable domain, remainder taken from reference TRBV14 and TRBJ2-1, is EAGVTQFPSHSVIEKGQTVTLRCDPISGHDNLYWYRRVMGKEIKFLLHFVKESKQDESGMPNNRFLAERTGGTYSTLKVQPAELEDSGVYFCASSQEGRGGRPYNEQFFGPGTRLTVL.